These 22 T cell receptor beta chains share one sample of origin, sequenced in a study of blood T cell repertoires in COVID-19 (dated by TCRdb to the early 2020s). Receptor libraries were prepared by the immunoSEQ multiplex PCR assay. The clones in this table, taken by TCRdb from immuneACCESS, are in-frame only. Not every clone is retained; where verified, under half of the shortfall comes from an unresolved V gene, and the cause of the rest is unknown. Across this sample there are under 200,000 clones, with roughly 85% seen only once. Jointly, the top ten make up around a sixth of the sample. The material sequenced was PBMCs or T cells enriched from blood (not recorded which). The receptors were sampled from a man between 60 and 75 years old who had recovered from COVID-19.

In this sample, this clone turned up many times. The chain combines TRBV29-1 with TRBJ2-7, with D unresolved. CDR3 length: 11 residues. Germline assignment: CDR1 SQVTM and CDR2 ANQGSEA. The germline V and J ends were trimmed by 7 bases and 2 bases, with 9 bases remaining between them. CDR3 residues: CSAVGAYEQYF. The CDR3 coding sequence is TGCAGCGCCGTCGGTGCCTACGAGCAGTACTTC.

CDR3 bases: TGTGCCAGCAGTATGCAGCGGGGGGGAGAGACCCAGTACTTC. This sequence encodes CASSMQRGGETQYF. The chain links TRBV6-5 to TRBJ2-5; TRBD2 aligns across 10 bases. With V trimmed by 5 bases and J by 4 bases, 4 bases remained unmatched. The CDR3 has 14 residues. Germline values: CDR1 MNHEY, CDR2 SVGAGI.

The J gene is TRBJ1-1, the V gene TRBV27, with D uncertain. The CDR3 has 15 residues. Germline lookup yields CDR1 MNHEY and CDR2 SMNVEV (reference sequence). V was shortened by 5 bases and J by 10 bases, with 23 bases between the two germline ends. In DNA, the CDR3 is TGTGCCAGCAGTGACCTTAGAGTAGCTAATCGAATAGCTTTCTTT. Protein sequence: CASSDLRVANRIAFF.

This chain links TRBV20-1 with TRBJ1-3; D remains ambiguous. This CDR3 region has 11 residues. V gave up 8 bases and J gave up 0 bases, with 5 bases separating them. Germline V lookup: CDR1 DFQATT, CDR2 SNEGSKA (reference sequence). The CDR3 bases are TGCAGTTCTTACTCTGGAAACACCATATATTTT. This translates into CSSYSGNTIYF.

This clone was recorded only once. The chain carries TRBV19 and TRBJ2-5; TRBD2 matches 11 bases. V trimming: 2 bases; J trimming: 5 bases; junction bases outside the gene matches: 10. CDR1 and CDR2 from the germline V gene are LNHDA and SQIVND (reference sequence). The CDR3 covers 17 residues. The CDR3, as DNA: TGTGCCAGTAGTATAACACTAGCGGGAGTAGGGAGGGAGACCCAGTACTTC. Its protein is CASSITLAGVGRETQYF.

In DNA form, the CDR3 reads TGCGCCAGCAGCTGGACAGGGGGTCGGTACGAGCAGTACTTC. Its protein product is CASSWTGGRYEQYF. This chain connects TRBV5-1 to TRBJ2-7; 10 positions match TRBD1. This CDR3 is 14 amino acids long. Germline V gene data show CDR1 as SGHRS and CDR2 as YFSETQ. V was pared by 3 bases and J by 4 bases, with 4 bases of the junction left unmatched.

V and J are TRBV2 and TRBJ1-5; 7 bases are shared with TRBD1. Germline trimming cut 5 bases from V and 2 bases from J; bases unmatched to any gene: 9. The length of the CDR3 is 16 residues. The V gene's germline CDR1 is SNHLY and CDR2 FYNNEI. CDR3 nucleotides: TGTGCCAGCAGTACTGACAGGGAAGCTGGCAATCAGCCCCAGCATTTT. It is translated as CASSTDREAGNQPQHF.

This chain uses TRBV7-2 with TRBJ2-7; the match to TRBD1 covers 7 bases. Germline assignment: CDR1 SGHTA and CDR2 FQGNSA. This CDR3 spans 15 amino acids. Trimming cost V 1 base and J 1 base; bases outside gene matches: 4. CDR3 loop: CASSLGTGESYEQYF. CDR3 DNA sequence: TGTGCCAGCAGCTTAGGTACAGGGGAGTCCTACGAGCAGTACTTC.

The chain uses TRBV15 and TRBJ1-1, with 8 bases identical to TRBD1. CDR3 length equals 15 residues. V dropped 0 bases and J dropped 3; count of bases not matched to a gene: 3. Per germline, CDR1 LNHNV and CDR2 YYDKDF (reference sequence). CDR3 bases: TGTGCCACCAGCAGAGATCTGGGACAGGACACTGAAGCTTTCTTT. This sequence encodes CATSRDLGQDTEAFF.

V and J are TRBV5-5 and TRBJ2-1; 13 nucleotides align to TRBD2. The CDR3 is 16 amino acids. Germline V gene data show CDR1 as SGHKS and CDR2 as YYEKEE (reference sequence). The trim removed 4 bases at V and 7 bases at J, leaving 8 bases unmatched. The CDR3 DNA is TGTGCCAGCAGCCGGCGGACTAGCGGGAGCTTTAATGAGCAGTTCTTC. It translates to CASSRRTSGSFNEQFF.

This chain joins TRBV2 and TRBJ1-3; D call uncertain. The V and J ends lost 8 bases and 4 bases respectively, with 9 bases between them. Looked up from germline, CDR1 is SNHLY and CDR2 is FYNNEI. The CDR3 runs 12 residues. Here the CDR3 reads CASRETGNTIYF. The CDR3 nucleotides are TGTGCCAGCCGAGAAACCGGAAACACCATATATTTT.

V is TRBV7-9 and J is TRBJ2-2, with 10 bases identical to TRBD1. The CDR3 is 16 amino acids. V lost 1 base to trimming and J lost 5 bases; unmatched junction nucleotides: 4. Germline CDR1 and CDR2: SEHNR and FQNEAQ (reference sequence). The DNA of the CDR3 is TGTGCCAGCAGCTTAGGCGACAGGGGGCAGACCGGGGAGCTGTTTTTT. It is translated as CASSLGDRGQTGELFF.

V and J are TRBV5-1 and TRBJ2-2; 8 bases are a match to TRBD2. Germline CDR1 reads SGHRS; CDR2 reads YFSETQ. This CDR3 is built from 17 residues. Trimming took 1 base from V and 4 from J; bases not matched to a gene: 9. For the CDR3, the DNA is TGCGCCAGCAGCTTGAGCTCCAGCGGGGGAACCACCGGGGAGCTGTTTTTT. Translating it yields CASSLSSSGGTTGELFF.

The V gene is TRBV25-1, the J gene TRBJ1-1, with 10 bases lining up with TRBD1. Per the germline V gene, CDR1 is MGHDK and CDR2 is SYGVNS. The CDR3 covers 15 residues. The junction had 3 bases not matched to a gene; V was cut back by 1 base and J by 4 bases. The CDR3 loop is CASSEWGQGFTEAFF. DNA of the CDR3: TGTGCCAGCAGTGAATGGGGACAGGGGTTCACTGAAGCTTTCTTT.

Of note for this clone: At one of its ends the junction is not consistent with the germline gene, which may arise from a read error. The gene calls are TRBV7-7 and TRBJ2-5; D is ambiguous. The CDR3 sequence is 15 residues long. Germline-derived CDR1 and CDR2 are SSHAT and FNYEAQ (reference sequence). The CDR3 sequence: CASSSLLADQETQYF. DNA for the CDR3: TGTGCTAGCAGCTCCCTTCTGGCGGACCAAGAGACCCAGTACTTC.

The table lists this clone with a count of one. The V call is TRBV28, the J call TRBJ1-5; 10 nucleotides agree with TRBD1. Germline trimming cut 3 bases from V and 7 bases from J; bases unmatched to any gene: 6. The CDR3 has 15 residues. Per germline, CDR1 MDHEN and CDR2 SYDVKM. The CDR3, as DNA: TGTGCCAGCAGTTTGGGACAGGGGTTCAGGCAGCCCCAGCATTTT. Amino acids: CASSLGQGFRQPQHF.

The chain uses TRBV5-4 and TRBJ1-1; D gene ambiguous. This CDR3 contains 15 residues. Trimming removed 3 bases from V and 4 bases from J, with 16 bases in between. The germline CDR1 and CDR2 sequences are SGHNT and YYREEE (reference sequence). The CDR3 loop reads CASSSADYGVTEAFF. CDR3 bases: TGTGCCAGCAGCTCCGCGGATTACGGGGTCACTGAAGCTTTCTTT.

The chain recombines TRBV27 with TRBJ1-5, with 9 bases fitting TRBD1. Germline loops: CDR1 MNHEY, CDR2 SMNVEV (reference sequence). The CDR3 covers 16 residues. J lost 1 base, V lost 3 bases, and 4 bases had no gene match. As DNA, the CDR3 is TGTGCCAGCAGTTTCTGGGGACAGGGAAGCAATCAGCCCCAGCATTTT. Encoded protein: CASSFWGQGSNQPQHF.

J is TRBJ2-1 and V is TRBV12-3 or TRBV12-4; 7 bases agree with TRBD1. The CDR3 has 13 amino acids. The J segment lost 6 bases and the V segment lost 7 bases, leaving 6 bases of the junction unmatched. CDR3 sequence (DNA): TGTGCCAGCAATAACGCAGGGGGCAATGAGCAGTTCTTC. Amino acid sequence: CASNNAGGNEQFF.

CDR3 nucleotides: TGTGCCAGCAGCCCGACCCGGGACAGTTGGGGTAATCAGCCCCAGCATTTT. It translates to CASSPTRDSWGNQPQHF. The chain couples TRBV7-8 to TRBJ1-5, with 7 bases aligning to TRBD1. Germline V gives CDR1 SGHVS, CDR2 FQNEAQ. The ends lost 5 bases at V and 4 bases at J; junction bases unmatched: 14. The CDR3 is 17 residues long. The full variable domain, with the rest looked up from reference TRBV7-8 and TRBJ1-5, is GAGVSQSPRYKVAKRGQDVALRCDPISGHVSLFWYQQALGQGPEFLTYFQNEAQLDKSGLPSDRFFAERPEGSVSTLKIQRTQQEDSAVYLCASSPTRDSWGNQPQHFGDGTRLSIL.

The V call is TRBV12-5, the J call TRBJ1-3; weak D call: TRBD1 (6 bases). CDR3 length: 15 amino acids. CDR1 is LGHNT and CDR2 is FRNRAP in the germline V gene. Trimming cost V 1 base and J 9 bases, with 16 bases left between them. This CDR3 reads CASGLGDTGVGTIYF. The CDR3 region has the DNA TGTGCTAGTGGTTTGGGGGACACTGGGGTCGGCACCATATATTTT.

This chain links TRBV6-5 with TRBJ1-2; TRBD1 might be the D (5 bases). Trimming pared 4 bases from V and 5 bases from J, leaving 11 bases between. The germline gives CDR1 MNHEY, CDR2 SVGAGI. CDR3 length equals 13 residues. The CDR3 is CASSWGGGYGYTF. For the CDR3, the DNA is TGTGCCAGCAGTTGGGGCGGTGGTTATGGCTACACCTTC.